The clone carrying this T cell receptor (beta chain) was recorded a few times. The data derive from a study of cytomegalovirus exposure and HLA in healthy donors. Trimming took 5 bases from V and 7 from J; bases not matched to a gene: 3. The germline V gene encodes CDR1 SGHVS and CDR2 FNYEAQ. The CDR3 has 12 amino acids. 60 Vbeta and 13 Jbeta primers were used in PCR. Sequenced by immunoSEQ multiplex PCR; TCRdb stores in-frame clones only, minus some. Among about 190,000 clones listed, 9.5% to 15% were seen once. The J gene is TRBJ2-5, the V gene TRBV7-6; 8 nucleotides agree with TRBD2. This clonotype originated in a man in his fifties in good health and CMV-seropositive. Specimen: PBMCs. For the CDR3, the DNA is TGTGCCAGCAGCCCCCGGGAGGGGACCCAGTACTTC. The encoded protein is CASSPREGTQYF.